This TCR beta chain was captured in a study of patients and donors after allogeneic stem cell transplantation. CDR3 size: 13 residues. CDR1 SGDLS and CDR2 YYNGEE come from the germline V gene. V lost 7 bases and J lost 5, with 15 bases in between. TCRdb redid the calling of the RT-PCR reads with MiXCR, one entry per CDR3 protein. This sample has about a million distinct CDR3 sequences, with over 15% found just once. The TCR was taken from a human donor who was either an allogeneic HSCT recipient or a stem cell or donor lymphocyte infusion donor (not recorded which). It is not recorded whose cells these are; they may come from a transplant donor. Sequenced sample: blood, either unsorted or a sorted T cell fraction (not recorded which). The chain couples TRBV9 to TRBJ2-5, with a tentative D call TRBD1 (5 bases). CDR3: CASGRTGAETQYF. The DNA for the CDR3 is TGTGCCAGCGGTAGAACAGGCGCGGAGACCCAGTACTTC.